The clone carrying this T cell receptor beta chain was seen just once. Its matching antigen is unknown. This table comes from immunoSEQ multiplex PCR, and its TCRdb copy is limited to in-frame clones, with some not included. Of about 94,000 clones in the sample, 90% were seen once. The data belong to a study of T cell responses to AZD1222 COVID-19 vaccine. General study results and limits: Among those given AZD1222, only 6 or 7 were seropositive at baseline.

Sequencing used peripheral blood, obtained on day 0 of AZD1222 vaccination. The receptor's source is an adult in good health.

The CDR3 coding sequence is TGTGCCAGCAGCTTAATTTTCCAGCGATCTTCACCCCTCCACTTT. Encoded protein: CASSLIFQRSSPLHF. The chain is built from TRBV7-2 and TRBJ1-6; D ambiguous. With 2 bases removed from V and 9 bases from J, the gap between germline ends came to 14 bases. The CDR3 extends over 15 amino acids. Looked up from germline, CDR1 is SGHTA and CDR2 is FQGNSA.